This is a list of T cell receptor beta chains from one sample in a study of blood T cells in healthy people across ages. One entry per CDR3 protein results from TCRdb running MiXCR on the 5' RACE reads. The table has 1.8 million or so distinct CDR3 sequences, more than 35% seen once. The sample consisted of blood. Every receptor here comes from a human donor in good health. CDR3s include the opening cysteine and the closing phenylalanine or tryptophan. The D gene is left open where the match is weak. Where a row states a size, it is once, few, many or the class of an expanded clone; other rows omit it.

clone_size,d_call,j_call,v_call,cdr3_nt,cdr3_aa
few,NA,TRBJ1-2,TRBV7-2,TGTGCCATAAATCGGGGTGGCTATGGCTACACCTTC,CAINRGGYGYTF
NA,TRBD2,TRBJ2-1,TRBV10-2,TGCGCCAGCAGTGAGTCTATACTAGCGCGGAATGAGCAGTTCTTT,CASSESILARNEQFF
few,NA,TRBJ2-3,TRBV27,TGTGCCAGCAGTTTAGGGGCCCTAGGGAACACAGATACGCAGTATTTT,CASSLGALGNTDTQYF
NA,NA,TRBJ1-1,TRBV4-1,TGCGCCAGCAGCCAAGTCCAGGGGAGGTGGGCGAACACTGAAGCTTTCTTT,CASSQVQGRWANTEAFF
NA,TRBD2,TRBJ2-3,TRBV20-1,TGCAGTGCTATGCGGGGGTTCACAGATACGCAGTATTTT,CSAMRGFTDTQYF
few,NA,TRBJ1-5,TRBV5-1,TGCGCCAGCAGCTTGTCTCCAGGAGACTATCAGCCCCAGCATTTT,CASSLSPGDYQPQHF
NA,NA,TRBJ1-1,TRBV6-2/TRBV6-3,TGTGCCAGCAGTTACCTACAGGACGTGGGGGCTGAAGCTTTCTTT,CASSYLQDVGAEAFF
NA,NA,TRBJ2-1,TRBV7-8,TGTGCCAGCAGCTTATTCGCCGGGCGGAATTACAATGAGCAGTTCTTC,CASSLFAGRNYNEQFF
few,TRBD1,TRBJ2-7,TRBV5-1,TGCGCCAGCAGCTTTTCACCGGGACAGAGAGACGAGCAGTACTTC,CASSFSPGQRDEQYF
NA,NA,TRBJ2-2,TRBV6-2/TRBV6-3,TGTGCCAGCAGTTACATAAGGCCTAGCGCCGGGGAGCTGTTTTTT,CASSYIRPSAGELFF
few,TRBD1,TRBJ2-1,TRBV20-1,TGCAGTGCTAGAGGACGGACAGGGGGTGTGGAGCAGTTCTTC,CSARGRTGGVEQFF
NA,NA,TRBJ1-6,TRBV20-1,TGCAGTGCTAGAGAAGAGACCTCCTATAATTCACCCCTCCACTTT,CSAREETSYNSPLHF
NA,NA,TRBJ2-3,TRBV6-1,TGTGCCAGCAGTGAAGCGCTTCGAGGGACGGCAGACACAGATACGCAGTATTTT,CASSEALRGTADTDTQYF
few,TRBD1,TRBJ2-7,TRBV6-2/TRBV6-3,TGTACCAGCAGCAGGGACAGAACCTACGAGCAGTACTTC,CTSSRDRTYEQYF
NA,NA,TRBJ1-4,TRBV6-2/TRBV6-3,TGTGCCAGCCATGCGGCTGCAACTAATGAAAAACTGTTTTTT,CASHAAATNEKLFF
NA,NA,TRBJ2-1,TRBV7-2,TGTGCCGGCAGCCTAAGGACGGTGAATGAGCAGTTCTTC,CAGSLRTVNEQFF
NA,NA,TRBJ1-5,TRBV28,TGTGCCAGCATCCCCCCCGCAGGGTCTAGGCAGCCCCAGCATTTT,CASIPPAGSRQPQHF
few,TRBD2,TRBJ2-2,TRBV12-3/TRBV12-4,TGTGCCCTCCGGGGGAGGGCTAACACCGGGGAGCTGTTTTTT,CALRGRANTGELFF
NA,NA,TRBJ1-1,TRBV5-1,TGCGCCAGCAGCTTGGACGACGAAGCTTTCTTT,CASSLDDEAFF
few,TRBD1,TRBJ2-1,TRBV10-3,TGTGCCATCAGCGGGACAGGAGCAAACAATGAGCAGTTCTTC,CAISGTGANNEQFF
NA,TRBD1,TRBJ2-6,TRBV7-6,TGTGCCAGCAGCTTGGAACAGGGGACTGGGGCCAACGTCCTGACTTTC,CASSLEQGTGANVLTF
NA,NA,TRBJ1-4,TRBV4-3,TGCGCCAGCAGCCAAGAAGCAAGTGAAAAGGGAAAACTGTTTTTT,CASSQEASEKGKLFF
NA,TRBD1,TRBJ1-5,TRBV12-3/TRBV12-4,TGTGCCGGCAGTGGGACAGGGGCAAATCAGCCCCAGCATTTT,CAGSGTGANQPQHF
NA,NA,TRBJ2-5,TRBV20-1,TGCAGTGCCGAGGATCGGGGGGCGCGATTGGCAATGAAGACCCAGTACTTC,CSAEDRGARLAMKTQYF
few,TRBD1,TRBJ1-2,TRBV6-5,TGTGCCAGCAGTCGGACAGGGGTCGATGGCTACACCTTC,CASSRTGVDGYTF
NA,TRBD1,TRBJ1-2,TRBV9,TGTGCCAGCAGCCCTTGGACAGGGGTCAACTATGGCTACACCTTC,CASSPWTGVNYGYTF
NA,TRBD1,TRBJ2-7,TRBV7-9,TGTGCCAGCAGCCGACAGGGGGGGAATTACGAGCAGTACTTC,CASSRQGGNYEQYF
few,NA,TRBJ2-7,TRBV9,TGTGCCAGCAGCGCACAGGAGGACGAGCAGTACTTC,CASSAQEDEQYF
NA,NA,TRBJ1-5,TRBV5-5,TGTGCCAGCAGCTTGTACGGGGCCCACCAGCATTTT,CASSLYGAHQHF
NA,TRBD1,TRBJ1-2,TRBV5-1,TGCGCCAGCAGCTTGGGGGACAGGGTAAACTATGGCTACACCTTC,CASSLGDRVNYGYTF
NA,TRBD1,TRBJ1-4,TRBV7-9,TGTGCCAGCAGCTCAACGACAGGGGGTGGCCTTAATGAAAAACTGTTTTTT,CASSSTTGGGLNEKLFF
many,NA,TRBJ2-1,TRBV7-3,TGTGCCAGCAGCTTAAGTTTTAGAGCGGACTACAATGAGCAGTTCTTC,CASSLSFRADYNEQFF
NA,TRBD1,TRBJ2-7,TRBV6-2/TRBV6-3,TGTGCCAGCAGCCAACGACCCGGACAGGGGGCTAAGGAGCAGTACTTC,CASSQRPGQGAKEQYF
NA,TRBD1,TRBJ1-2,TRBV27,TGTGCCAGCAGTTTATCAGGGACAGGGCTTTATTTGAGAGGCTACACCTTC,CASSLSGTGLYLRGYTF
NA,TRBD2,TRBJ2-1,TRBV6-2/TRBV6-3,TGTGCCAGCAGTTACTCGTTTAGCGGGGGGGTCCTGGATTACAATGAGCAGTTCTTC,CASSYSFSGGVLDYNEQFF
once,TRBD1,TRBJ1-5,TRBV4-1,TGCGCCAGCAGCCCAAGACAGGGTGCGTCGCAGCCCCAGCATTTT,CASSPRQGASQPQHF
NA,NA,TRBJ2-3,TRBV10-3,TGTGCCATCAGTGGCAATCCATGGGGAGATACGCAGTATTTT,CAISGNPWGDTQYF
many,NA,TRBJ2-5,TRBV29-1,TGCAGCGTTGGCGTCGGAGAGACCCAGTACTTC,CSVGVGETQYF
few,TRBD2,TRBJ2-1,TRBV7-3,TGTGCCAGCAGCCCTCTCCCGGGACTAGCGCTGAATGAGCAGTTCTTC,CASSPLPGLALNEQFF
NA,TRBD2,TRBJ2-5,TRBV7-9,TGTGCCAGCAACCCAGCGGGGCGGCGCCAAGAGACCCAGTACTTC,CASNPAGRRQETQYF
NA,TRBD2,TRBJ2-1,TRBV11-2,TGTGCCAGCAGCTTACGGGGGCGGGGGGAGAATGAGCAGTTCTTC,CASSLRGRGENEQFF
NA,NA,TRBJ2-1,TRBV11-1,TGTGCCAGCAGCTCTGGGGGAGCGCAACGAGAGTTCTTC,CASSSGGAQREFF
NA,TRBD1,TRBJ1-2,TRBV5-1,TGCGCCAGCAGCTTGACCTTGGGACAGGGAGAGGGCTATGGCTACACCTTC,CASSLTLGQGEGYGYTF
NA,NA,TRBJ1-5,TRBV30,TGTGCCTGGAGCCGCGACAGAGGACCTCAGCCCCAGCATTTT,CAWSRDRGPQPQHF
few,TRBD1,TRBJ2-7,TRBV20-1,TGCAGTGCTAGAGCCGGGACAGTAGTCTACGAGCAGTACTTC,CSARAGTVVYEQYF
NA,NA,TRBJ2-5,TRBV29-1,TGCAGCGTTGAGACCCAGGGGAAATCCTTAGGGCAGTACTTC,CSVETQGKSLGQYF
NA,NA,TRBJ1-6,TRBV12-3/TRBV12-4,TGTGCCAGCACTCAGTCGGTACGGTCGGTCTGGAATTCACCCCTCCACTTT,CASTQSVRSVWNSPLHF
NA,TRBD2,TRBJ2-1,TRBV5-1,TGCGCCAGCAGCTTGAGGACTAGCGGGGGGAGCTCCTACAATGAGCAGTTCTTC,CASSLRTSGGSSYNEQFF
few,NA,TRBJ1-5,TRBV7-2,TGTGCCAGCAGCTTCCCCGGGGGGCCCAGTCTCCATCAGCCCCAGCATTTT,CASSFPGGPSLHQPQHF
few,TRBD1,TRBJ1-2,TRBV12-3/TRBV12-4,TGTGCCAGCAGTACCCAGGGGGCGGGTGGCTACACCTTC,CASSTQGAGGYTF
NA,TRBD1,TRBJ1-1,TRBV7-9,TGTGCCAGCAGCCCGCGACAGGGGGGGGACACTGAAGCTTTCTTT,CASSPRQGGDTEAFF
few,TRBD1,TRBJ1-1,TRBV29-1,TGCAGCGTTTACAGGGGGTCAAACACTGAAGCTTTCTTT,CSVYRGSNTEAFF